The rows below give T cell receptor beta chains drawn from one sample of a study of immune heterogeneity within non-small cell lung tumors. TCRdb re-derived calls from the multiplex PCR reads in MiXCR, one entry per CDR3 protein. Among about 2,600 distinct CDR3 sequences listed, over 20% were seen once. Sample: lung tumor tissue. The origin of the receptors is a man over 45 with non-small cell lung cancer. Both conserved end residues are part of each CDR3. A D gene is named only where the DNA matches it firmly. The listing skips clone size in some rows; elsewhere it reads once, few, many or a size class.

d_call	clone_size	j_call	v_call	cdr3_aa	cdr3_nt
TRBD1	medium-sized	TRBJ2-5	TRBV5-1	CASSLFGGTGGEYETQYF	TGCGCCAGCAGCTTGTTTGGGGGGACAGGGGGCGAGTATGAGACCCAGTACTTC
TRBD1	-	TRBJ1-4	TRBV3-1	CASSLTGATNEKLFF	TGTGCCAGCAGCCTTACAGGGGCAACTAATGAAAAACTGTTTTTT
TRBD2	medium-sized	TRBJ2-1	TRBV6-1	CASSTHLAGASDEQFF	TGTGCCAGCAGTACCCATCTAGCGGGGGCATCGGATGAGCAGTTCTTC
TRBD1	few	TRBJ1-6	TRBV4-2	CASSQGQGLNSPLHF	TGTGCCAGCAGCCAAGGACAGGGCTTGAATTCACCCCTCCACTTT
-	few	TRBJ2-1	TRBV28	CASSSNSRDEQFF	TGTGCCAGCAGTTCCAACTCGCGGGATGAGCAGTTCTTC
TRBD1	many	TRBJ1-1	TRBV4-1	CASSRRQGSGSSQAFF	TGCGCCAGCAGCCGGAGACAGGGGTCAGGCTCGTCCCAAGCTTTCTTT
-	medium-sized	TRBJ1-2	TRBV5-8	CASSSPPNYGYTF	TGTGCCAGCAGCTCACCGCCGAACTATGGCTACACCTTC
TRBD1	medium-sized	TRBJ2-4	TRBV5-4	CASSLGGTGVTNIQYF	TGTGCCAGCAGCTTGGGTGGGACAGGGGTGACGAACATTCAGTACTTC
-	medium-sized	TRBJ2-7	TRBV5-5	CASSQEGSFSYEQYF	TGTGCCAGCAGCCAGGAAGGGTCCTTCTCCTACGAGCAGTACTTC
-	medium-sized	TRBJ2-1	TRBV3-1	CASSQGSRNEQFF	TGTGCCAGCAGCCAAGGGTCTAGGAATGAGCAGTTCTTC
-	medium-sized	TRBJ2-1	TRBV4-2	CASSQALARTGNEQFF	TGTGCCAGCAGCCAGGCACTAGCTAGGACGGGGAATGAGCAGTTCTTC
-	medium-sized	TRBJ2-3	TRBV20-1	CSATTLTNTQYF	TGCAGTGCTACCACCCTGACAAATACGCAGTATTTT
-	once	TRBJ2-5	TRBV19	CASSIKPQETQYF	TGTGCCAGTAGTATAAAACCACAAGAGACCCAGTACTTC
-	medium-sized	TRBJ1-5	TRBV6-5	CASSYLGGVSNQPQHF	TGTGCCAGCAGTTACCTTGGGGGAGTGAGCAATCAGCCCCAGCATTTT
TRBD2	medium-sized	TRBJ2-7	TRBV19	CASSIGSGSPYEQYF	TGTGCCAGTAGTATAGGAAGCGGGAGTCCCTACGAGCAGTACTTC
-	medium-sized	TRBJ1-2	TRBV28	CASSTSPYGYTF	TGTGCCAGCAGTACCAGTCCCTATGGCTACACCTTC
-	medium-sized	TRBJ2-7	TRBV5-1	CASSPRGRETYEQYF	TGCGCCAGCAGCCCGAGGGGGCGGGAGACCTACGAGCAGTACTTC
-	-	TRBJ2-5	TRBV3-1	CASSHSGPETQYF	TGTGCCAGCAGCCACTCAGGGCCTGAGACCCAGTACTTC
-	large	TRBJ2-2	TRBV6-2/TRBV6-3	CASSYSITGELFF	TGTGCCAGCAGTTATTCAATCACCGGGGAGCTGTTTTTT
-	-	TRBJ2-5	TRBV27	CASRLPSRETQYF	TGTGCCAGCCGACTTCCGAGCCGAGAGACCCAGTACTTC
-	medium-sized	TRBJ1-2	TRBV10-3	CAGGEAGYGYTF	TGTGCCGGCGGGGAGGCCGGTTATGGCTACACCTTC
-	large	TRBJ1-1	TRBV28	CASSFPPQGYTEAFF	TGTGCCAGCAGTTTTCCCCCTCAGGGATACACTGAAGCTTTCTTT
-	once	TRBJ1-2	TRBV12-3/TRBV12-4	CASSFGVNGYTF	TGTGCCAGCAGTTTTGGCGTCAATGGCTACACCTTC
-	medium-sized	TRBJ1-4	TRBV9	CASSVGGSGAANEKLFF	TGTGCCAGCAGCGTAGGGGGGAGTGGGGCAGCTAATGAAAAACTGTTTTTT
-	medium-sized	TRBJ1-5	TRBV5-8	CASLVVGQPQHF	TGTGCCAGCCTAGTCGTTGGCCAGCCCCAGCATTTT
-	medium-sized	TRBJ1-6	TRBV19	CASSIFGPVGGNSPLHF	TGTGCCAGTAGTATATTCGGTCCGGTCGGTGGTAATTCACCCCTCCACTTT